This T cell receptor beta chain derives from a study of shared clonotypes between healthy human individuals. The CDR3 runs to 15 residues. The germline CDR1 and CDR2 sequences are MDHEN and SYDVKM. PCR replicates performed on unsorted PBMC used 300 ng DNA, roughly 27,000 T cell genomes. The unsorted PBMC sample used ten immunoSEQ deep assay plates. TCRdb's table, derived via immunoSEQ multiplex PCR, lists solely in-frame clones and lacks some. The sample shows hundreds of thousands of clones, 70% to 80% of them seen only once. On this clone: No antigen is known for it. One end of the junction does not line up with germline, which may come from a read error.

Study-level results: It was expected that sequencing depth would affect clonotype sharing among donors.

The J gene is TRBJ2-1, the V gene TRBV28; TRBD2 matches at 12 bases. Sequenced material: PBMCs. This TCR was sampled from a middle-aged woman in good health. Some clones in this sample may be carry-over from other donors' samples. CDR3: CASSLWTSGGNEQFF. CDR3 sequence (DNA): TGTGCCAGCAGTTTATGGACTAGCGGGGGTAATGAACAGTTCTTC.